The 18 T cell receptor beta chains listed next were all sequenced from one sample in a study of blood T cell repertoires in COVID-19. The repertoire was sequenced with immunoSEQ multiplex PCR; TCRdb's copy has only in-frame clones and lacks some. The sample yields 120,000 to 150,000 clones, roughly nine tenths seen once. Input material: peripheral blood. These receptors were obtained from a man younger than 35 with COVID-19, enrolled during active disease.

Here the CDR3 DNA reads TGTGCCAGCAGTTACTCTGGCGGGAGACCCTACGAGCAGTACTTC. Amino acids: CASSYSGGRPYEQYF. The chain carries TRBV6-2 or TRBV6-3 and TRBJ2-7, with 7 bases fitting TRBD2. The CDR3 runs 15 residues. Germline values: CDR1 MNHEY, CDR2 SVGEGT. V gave up 0 bases and J gave up 2 bases; unmatched junction bases: 4.

This rearrangement joins TRBV29-1 to TRBJ1-2, with 7 bases lining up with TRBD1. Looked up from germline, CDR1 is SQVTM and CDR2 is ANQGSEA. The CDR3 runs 13 residues. The ends lost 7 bases at V and 10 bases at J; junction bases unmatched: 15. CDR3 protein: CSEEYLDRDFYTF. DNA for the CDR3: TGCAGCGAGGAGTACCTCGACAGGGATTTCTACACCTTC.

The chain joins TRBV10-3 to TRBJ1-1; D possibly corresponds to TRBD1 (6 bases). Germline values: CDR1 ENHRY, CDR2 SYGVKD. The CDR3 covers 14 residues. Trimming cost V 11 bases and J 7 bases, with 23 bases left between them. The CDR3, as DNA: TGTGCCCACGCTGCCGGGACACAGCCGCTTGAAGCTTTCTTT. As protein: CAHAAGTQPLEAFF.

The DNA of the CDR3 is TGTGCCAGCAGCTTGGAGGGACTCCCGAGTGATACGCAGTATTTT. It yields the protein CASSLEGLPSDTQYF. The chain couples TRBV5-4 to TRBJ2-3, with D perhaps TRBD2 (6 bases). This CDR3 has 15 residues. The ends were cut back, 0 bases at V and 6 bases at J, with 14 bases in the middle. Germline V gene lookup returns CDR1 SGHNT and CDR2 YYREEE (reference sequence).

CDR3 protein: CAISVEGAADTQYF. The DNA of the CDR3 is TGTGCCATCAGTGTGGAGGGGGCCGCAGATACGCAGTATTTT. V usage is TRBV10-3 and J usage is TRBJ2-3, with a tentative D call TRBD1 (7 bases). V shed 4 bases and J shed 4 bases, with 12 bases lying between them. The CDR3 has 14 residues. Germline lookup yields CDR1 ENHRY and CDR2 SYGVKD.

V usage is TRBV6-2 or TRBV6-3 and J usage is TRBJ2-1; D perhaps matches TRBD2 (6 bases). The V gene's germline CDR1 is MNHEY and CDR2 SVGEGT. Trimming cost V 4 bases and J 8 bases, with 18 bases left between them. The CDR3 has 15 residues. This CDR3 is CASSFPGAGDYEQFF. CDR3 bases: TGTGCCAGCAGTTTCCCGGGAGCTGGGGACTATGAGCAGTTCTTC.

This clone has a single count. The gene calls are TRBV5-1 and TRBJ2-7; D perhaps matches TRBD1 (6 bases). Trimming shortened V by 1 base and J by 6 bases, and 14 bases separated the two germline ends. CDR1 and CDR2 from the germline V gene are SGHRS and YFSETQ. This CDR3 comprises 14 residues. CDR3 region: CASSLTDSNIEQYF. The CDR3 DNA reads TGCGCCAGCAGCTTGACGGACAGTAACATCGAGCAGTACTTC.

The chain is built from TRBV6-5 and TRBJ1-2; TRBD1 is a possible D gene (5 bases). Per germline, CDR1 MNHEY and CDR2 SVGAGI. This CDR3 is built from 14 residues. V lost 5 bases to trimming and J lost 8 bases, with 18 bases between them. CDR3 residues: CASSISYAGDGYTF. DNA for the CDR3: TGTGCCAGCAGTATCTCCTATGCGGGGGACGGCTACACCTTC.

This chain uses TRBV6-6 with TRBJ2-2; maybe TRBD2 (5 bases). In germline, CDR1 is MNHNY, CDR2 SVGAGI (reference sequence). V lost 7 bases to trimming and J lost 2 bases, with 11 bases between them. This CDR3 comprises 14 residues. CDR3: CASTLLGNTGELFF. The DNA for the CDR3 is TGTGCCAGCACCTTACTAGGAAACACCGGGGAGCTGTTTTTT.

The chain has TRBV30 and TRBJ1-4; D is perhaps TRBD1 (6 bases). With 5 bases removed from V and 0 bases from J, the gap between germline ends came to 16 bases. The CDR3 is 16 residues long. Germline lookup yields CDR1 GTSNPN and CDR2 SVGIG (reference sequence). The CDR3 bases are TGTGCCTGGGCAGGGGCGCTGAACCCAACTAATGAAAAACTGTTTTTT. Protein: CAWAGALNPTNEKLFF.

This clone appeared a few times. CDR3 sequence: CASSDGIAGSGELFF. CDR3 sequence (DNA): TGTGCCAGCAGTGATGGAATCGCCGGGAGCGGGGAGCTGTTTTTT. This chain links TRBV6-4 with TRBJ2-2; D might be TRBD2 (6 bases). CDR3 size: 15 residues. The germline CDR1 and CDR2 sequences are MRHNA and SNTAGT. Trimming cost V 3 bases and J 7 bases, with 15 bases left between them.

The chain joins TRBV5-1 to TRBJ2-1, with 10 bases identical to TRBD2. V was clipped by 0 bases and J by 12 bases; unmatched bases: 6. CDR1 and CDR2 (germline): SGHRS, YFSETQ. The CDR3 has 14 amino acids. As DNA, the CDR3 is TGCGCCAGCAGCTTGGACGTAGCGGGAGGTTCGCAGTTCTTC. It specifies CASSLDVAGGSQFF.

CDR3 sequence: CATSDGTGNSYEQYF. CDR3 sequence (DNA): TGTGCCACCAGTGATGGGACAGGGAATTCCTACGAGCAGTACTTC. V usage is TRBV24-1 and J usage is TRBJ2-7, with 9 bases fitting TRBD1. Germline V gene lookup returns CDR1 KGHDR and CDR2 SFDVKD. The CDR3 has 15 residues. The V and J ends lost 3 bases and 1 base, in that order; junction bases with no gene match: 3.

The chain combines TRBV2 with TRBJ2-1, with 12 bases lining up with TRBD2. Germline CDR1 reads SNHLY; CDR2 reads FYNNEI. V shed 4 bases, J shed 0 bases, and the junction held 13 bases outside the gene matches. This CDR3 is built from 20 residues. The CDR3 nucleotides read TGTGCCAGCAGTGGTCCCCCTAGCGGGAGGGCCCGGAGCTCCTACAATGAGCAGTTCTTC. Its protein is CASSGPPSGRARSSYNEQFF. The full variable domain, with the rest looked up from reference TRBV2 and TRBJ2-1, is EPEVTQTPSHQVTQMGQEVILRCVPISNHLYFYWYRQILGQKVEFLVSFYNNEISEKSEIFDDQFSVERPDGSNFTLKIRSTKLEDSAMYFCASSGPPSGRARSSYNEQFFGPGTRLTVL.

The gene calls are TRBV5-5 and TRBJ2-2, with D uncertain. The CDR3 consists of 14 residues. Germline assignment: CDR1 SGHKS and CDR2 YYEKEE (reference sequence). V lost 5 bases and J 4 bases, leaving 12 bases between the germline ends. CDR3 nucleotide sequence: TGTGCCAGCAGACGTGACTCTGGCACCGGGGAGCTGTTTTTT. Translating gives CASRRDSGTGELFF.

This clone has just one count. The chain uses TRBV5-6 and TRBJ1-5, with D hard to call. This CDR3 spans 14 amino acids. Germline assignment: CDR1 SGHDT and CDR2 YYEEEE. V dropped 0 bases and J dropped 2 bases, with 6 bases sitting between them. This chain's CDR3 is CASSLGVGNQPQHF. CDR3 bases: TGTGCCAGCAGCTTGGGTGTCGGCAATCAGCCCCAGCATTTT.

The chain links TRBV24-1 to TRBJ2-5, with TRBD1 as a possible D gene (6 bases). The V and J ends lost 6 bases and 5 bases respectively, with 12 bases between them. The germline gives CDR1 KGHDR, CDR2 SFDVKD. The CDR3 has 13 residues. The CDR3 loop is CATSFGGTETQYF. In DNA, the CDR3 is TGTGCCACCAGTTTTGGGGGCACGGAGACCCAGTACTTC.

The V call is TRBV7-2, the J call TRBJ2-5; D is unresolved. The CDR3 contains 11 residues. Germline V gene data show CDR1 as SGHTA and CDR2 as FQGNSA. Trimming took 6 bases from V and 4 from J, leaving 6 bases between them. The CDR3 protein is CASSPRETQYF. CDR3 nucleotide sequence: TGTGCCAGCAGTCCCCGAGAGACCCAGTACTTC.